This T cell receptor beta chain appears in the sequencing data of a study of shared clonotypes between healthy human individuals. Study at large: Each donor's CD8 memory used one plate, CD8 naive two, each CD4 subset three. Study results and caveats: Larger estimated richness was generally seen in naive subsets than in memory subsets.

The run depth of the assay was deep. Genomic DNA from each subset was divided evenly over several immunoSEQ plates. Clones were sequenced by immunoSEQ multiplex PCR, and TCRdb holds only the in-frame ones, with some missing. This sample has roughly 2 million clones, with almost 96% found just once. CDR1 and CDR2 (germline): KGHSH, LQKENI. V shed 0 bases and J shed 3 bases, with 11 bases lying between them. The length of the CDR3 is 15 residues. With respect to this clone: What it binds is unknown.

The receptor's source is a man aged 18 to 29 in good health. V is TRBV18 and J is TRBJ1-2, with unresolved D. Sequenced input: naive CD4+ T cells sorted from blood. The subset: CD45RA+ positively selected. CDR3 in amino acids: CASSPPRQSDYGYTF. The CDR3 coding sequence is TGTGCCAGCTCACCACCGCGACAATCTGACTATGGCTACACCTTC.